Each of the 31 T cell receptor beta chains below was sequenced from the same sample in a study of blood T cells in healthy people across ages. Alongside a J-beta primer mix, a sample-barcoded 5' primer served in a second PCR lasting roughly 7 to 12 cycles. TCRdb independently ran MiXCR on the 5' RACE reads; one entry per CDR3 protein. The sample includes roughly 700,000 distinct CDR3 sequences, roughly 25% of them seen just once. The data were also submitted as part of a second study, on T cells of mothers and their children.

The specimen was blood. These receptor sequences come from a boy aged 5 to 17 in good health.

This clonotype occurred a few times. J is TRBJ1-5 and V is TRBV28; D ambiguous. The CDR3 sequence is 10 residues long. The germline V and J ends were trimmed by 6 bases and 13 bases, with 10 bases remaining between them. CDR1 and CDR2 from the germline V gene are MDHEN and SYDVKM. CDR3 nucleotide sequence: TGTGCCAGCAGCCAGTTGGAACAGCATTTT. Its translation: CASSQLEQHF.

This clonotype was picked up many times. The V and J genes are TRBV5-1 and TRBJ2-5; 7 positions agree with TRBD2. Germline CDR1 is SGHRS and CDR2 is YFSETQ. V lost 4 bases, J lost 2 bases, and 5 bases stayed unmatched. The CDR3 covers 14 residues. CDR3 sequence: CASSPTSSQETQYF. The CDR3 DNA is TGCGCCAGCAGCCCGACTAGCTCACAAGAGACCCAGTACTTC.

About this clonotype itself: An end of the junction does not agree with germline; a read error may underlie this. The V and J genes are TRBV12-3 or TRBV12-4 and TRBJ2-3; D might be TRBD2 (5 bases). The CDR3 has 12 amino acids. The CDR3 here is CASERGTDAQYF. CDR3 in DNA: TGTGCCAGCGAACGGGGAACAGATGCGCAGTATTTT.

This clonotype was seen many times. The rearrangement joins TRBV5-1 to TRBJ2-5; a possible D gene is TRBD1 (6 bases). Deletions cut 4 bases from V and 1 base from J, with 11 bases between. The CDR3 is made up of 14 amino acids. Germline V lookup: CDR1 SGHRS, CDR2 YFSETQ. The CDR3 region is CASSPGQPQETQYF. The CDR3 region has the DNA TGCGCCAGCAGCCCCGGACAGCCCCAAGAGACCCAGTACTTC.

The chain joins TRBV5-5 to TRBJ1-4; possibly TRBD1 for D (6 bases). Germline V gives CDR1 SGHKS, CDR2 YYEKEE (reference sequence). The CDR3 contains 15 residues. Trimming stripped 5 bases from V and 8 bases from J, with 19 bases between. Here the CDR3 reads CASSPNSGAGEKLFF. The CDR3 coding sequence is TGTGCCAGCAGTCCCAATTCGGGGGCAGGCGAAAAACTGTTTTTT. Full variable domain (remainder filled in from reference TRBV5-5 and TRBJ1-4): DAGVTQSPTHLIKTRGQQVTLRCSPISGHKSVSWYQQVLGQGPQFIFQYYEKEERGRGNFPDRFSARQFPNYSSELNVNALLLGDSALYLCASSPNSGAGEKLFFGSGTQLSVL.

The genes are TRBV3-1 and TRBJ2-5; D uncertain. V was shortened by 1 base and J by 2 bases, with 8 bases between the two germline ends. CDR3 length: 14 residues. The germline V gene encodes CDR1 LGHDT and CDR2 YNNKEL (reference sequence). The chain's CDR3 is CASSQVSVQETQYF. CDR3 bases: TGTGCCAGCAGCCAAGTCTCCGTTCAAGAGACCCAGTACTTC.

This clonotype turned up a few times. The chain recombines TRBV3-1 with TRBJ2-2; D ambiguous. V was trimmed by 6 bases and J by 1 base, leaving 12 bases between them. Germline values: CDR1 LGHDT, CDR2 YNNKEL (reference sequence). The CDR3 runs 15 residues. The CDR3 here is CASSSHHENTGELFF. CDR3 DNA: TGTGCCAGCAGTTCACACCACGAGAACACCGGGGAGCTGTTTTTT.

The sample holds a few counts of this clonotype. This chain uses TRBV9 with TRBJ2-3; 9 bases align to TRBD2. Germline V gene sequence: CDR1 SGDLS, CDR2 YYNGEE. The CDR3 is 14 residues long. V trimming: 2 bases; J trimming: 4 bases; junction bases outside the gene matches: 2. CDR3 sequence: CASSVSGRSDTQYF. The CDR3 DNA follows: TGTGCCAGCAGCGTGAGCGGGAGGTCAGATACGCAGTATTTT.

V and J are TRBV5-1 and TRBJ2-2; D is possibly TRBD2 (6 bases). V lost 4 bases to trimming and J lost 0 bases, with 10 bases between them. Germline V gene lookup returns CDR1 SGHRS and CDR2 YFSETQ. The CDR3 totals 15 residues. The CDR3 here is CASSPGLSNTGELFF. In nucleotides, the CDR3 is TGCGCCAGCAGCCCGGGACTTTCGAACACCGGGGAGCTGTTTTTT.

The CDR3 nucleotides read TGTGCCAGCAGCCCCTCATCGGCGAATCAGCCCCAGCATTTT. It codes for CASSPSSANQPQHF. The chain employs TRBV7-9 and TRBJ1-5; D is uncertain. This CDR3 is 14 amino acids long. Looked up from germline, CDR1 is SEHNR and CDR2 is FQNEAQ (reference sequence). V was cut by 5 bases and J by 4 bases, with 12 bases left in between.

This clonotype showed up many times. This chain links TRBV28 with TRBJ2-5, with TRBD2 identical over 10 bases. Germline loops: CDR1 MDHEN, CDR2 SYDVKM. CDR3 length: 15 amino acids. J gave up 5 bases and V 5 bases, and 8 bases lay outside the gene matches. CDR3 nucleotide sequence: TGTGCCAGCAGTACCGGAGGGACTAGCGTGGAGACCCAGTACTTC. This codes for CASSTGGTSVETQYF.

The rearrangement uses TRBV12-5 and TRBJ1-1, with 8 bases that match TRBD1. V shed 6 bases, J shed 1 base, and the junction held 10 bases outside the gene matches. CDR1 and CDR2 (germline): LGHNT, FRNRAP. The CDR3 is 16 residues long. The CDR3 DNA follows: TGTGCTAGTGGCCAGGGCAGGGGGCTAGGGAACACTGAAGCTTTCTTT. Its translation: CASGQGRGLGNTEAFF.

As regards this clonotype: Without the conserved terminal phenylalanine or tryptophan, this CDR3 likely stems from a read error. The chain links TRBV3-1 to TRBJ2-5, with 14 bases aligning to TRBD2. This CDR3 region has 19 residues. The ends lost 0 bases at V and 5 bases at J; junction bases unmatched: 11. Germline loops: CDR1 LGHDT, CDR2 YNNKEL (reference sequence). The CDR3 DNA follows: TGTGCCAGCAGCCAAGACCTACCCGGGACTAGCGGGAGAGGGGAGACCCAGTACGTC. Translated, it gives CASSQDLPGTSGRGETQYV.

The rearrangement uses TRBV3-1 and TRBJ2-5; D is undetermined. The ends were cut back, 0 bases at V and 1 base at J, with 15 bases in the middle. The CDR3 totals 17 residues. Per the germline V gene, CDR1 is LGHDT and CDR2 is YNNKEL (reference sequence). The CDR3 DNA reads as TGTGCCAGCAGCCAAGACCAGCTTGACCCGACCCAAGAGACCCAGTACTTC. Protein product: CASSQDQLDPTQETQYF.

This clonotype has only a few counts. The CDR3: CASSIEGGTEAFF. CDR3 in DNA: TGCGCCAGCAGCATTGAGGGTGGCACTGAAGCTTTCTTT. The rearrangement links TRBV5-1 to TRBJ1-1; D unclear. The germline CDR1 and CDR2 sequences are SGHRS and YFSETQ. V lost 4 bases and J lost 4, with 11 bases in between. The CDR3 length is 13 residues.

This clonotype was detected a few times. The V and J genes are TRBV29-1 and TRBJ2-7; TRBD2 agrees at 10 bases. CDR3 length: 14 amino acids. Germline lookup yields CDR1 SQVTM and CDR2 ANQGSEA. The trim removed 6 bases at V and 6 bases at J, leaving 11 bases unmatched. DNA for the CDR3: TGCAGCGTCGAGCTAGCGGGAGTGCTCGGCGAGCAGTACTTC. Translation: CSVELAGVLGEQYF.

The V gene is TRBV6-6, the J gene TRBJ2-1; perhaps D is TRBD1 or TRBD2 (5 bases each). The better agreement between TRBJ2-7 and the DNA end casts doubt on the J call. Germline V gene data show CDR1 as MNHNY and CDR2 as SVGAGI (reference sequence). This CDR3 contains 14 residues. CDR3 protein: CASSYKGRVYEQYF. CDR3 DNA: TGTGCCAGCAGTTACAAGGGGAGAGTCTACGAGCAGTACTTC.

This clonotype turned up a few times. This rearrangement joins TRBV7-9 to TRBJ2-1; no reliable D call. Germline V gene sequence: CDR1 SEHNR, CDR2 FQNEAQ (reference sequence). This CDR3 spans 16 amino acids. V lost 5 bases and J 2 bases, leaving 16 bases between the germline ends. CDR3 coding DNA: TGTGCCAGCAGCGACAAGGACCCACTGGCCTACAATGAGCAGTTCTTC. This sequence encodes CASSDKDPLAYNEQFF.

The rearrangement links TRBV15 to TRBJ2-1, with 7 bases identical to TRBD1. This CDR3 is built from 16 residues. J was trimmed by 7 bases and V by 0 bases; bases with no gene match: 9. The germline gives CDR1 LNHNV, CDR2 YYDKDF (reference sequence). The CDR3 protein is CATSRDRNRGWNEQFF. The CDR3 DNA sequence: TGTGCCACCAGCAGAGATCGGAACAGGGGATGGAATGAGCAGTTCTTC. Full variable domain (rest looked up from reference TRBV15 and TRBJ2-1): DAMVIQNPRYQVTQFGKPVTLSCSQTLNHNVMYWYQQKSSQAPKLLFHYYDKDFNNEADTPDNFQSRRPNTSFCFLDIRSPGLGDTAMYLCATSRDRNRGWNEQFFGPGTRLTVL.

This chain joins TRBV2 and TRBJ2-1; D uncertain. There are 15 residues in the CDR3. Germline-derived CDR1 and CDR2 are SNHLY and FYNNEI. Trimming left V 0 bases short and J 0 bases short, with 6 bases between. DNA for the CDR3: TGTGCCAGCAGTGAAGCATATAGCTCCTACAATGAGCAGTTCTTC. Its protein is CASSEAYSSYNEQFF.

The chain couples TRBV6-5 to TRBJ1-1; D not certain. The CDR3 sequence is 15 residues long. V was trimmed by 0 bases and J by 4 bases, leaving 12 bases between them. Germline V gives CDR1 MNHEY, CDR2 SVGAGI. CDR3 DNA sequence: TGTGCCAGCAGTTACTCGAAACGTACTCTCACTGAAGCTTTCTTT. Its protein product is CASSYSKRTLTEAFF.

This clonotype was detected a few times. This sequence joins TRBV7-9 and TRBJ1-5; TRBD1 is a possible D gene (6 bases). Germline V gives CDR1 SEHNR, CDR2 FQNEAQ (reference sequence). This CDR3 is built from 15 residues. V lost 4 bases and J lost 6, with 16 bases in between. The CDR3 nucleotides are TGTGCCAGCAGCTCAGACTCAGGGGCGGCTCAGCCCCAGCATTTT. This gives the protein CASSSDSGAAQPQHF.

In its sample, this clonotype was seen a few times. The genes are TRBV7-2 and TRBJ1-5; D possibly corresponds to TRBD1 (5 bases). CDR1 and CDR2 (germline): SGHTA, FQGNSA. Deletions cut 2 bases from V and 0 bases from J, with 8 bases between. The CDR3 covers 15 residues. This chain's CDR3 is CASSLKGASNQPQHF. The CDR3 nucleotides are TGTGCCAGCAGCTTAAAAGGGGCTAGCAATCAGCCCCAGCATTTT.

At least ten counts were recorded for this clonotype. The chain joins TRBV20-1 to TRBJ2-5; TRBD2 aligns across 9 bases. There are 13 residues in the CDR3. With 6 bases clipped from V and 4 bases from J, the junction kept 6 bases outside the gene matches. Looked up from germline, CDR1 is DFQATT and CDR2 is SNEGSKA (reference sequence). This CDR3 reads CSARAGGRETQYF. CDR3 nucleotides: TGCAGTGCCCGAGCGGGGGGACGAGAGACCCAGTACTTC.

This clonotype was found a few times. The chain couples TRBV28 to TRBJ1-5; no definite D call. Trimming removed 6 bases at V and 4 bases at J, with 7 bases between. Per the germline V gene, CDR1 is MDHEN and CDR2 is SYDVKM. This CDR3 has 12 amino acids. Here the CDR3 DNA reads TGTGCCAGCAGGCCACCGAATCAGCCCCAGCATTTT. Amino acid sequence: CASRPPNQPQHF. Filled out from reference TRBV28 and TRBJ1-5, the complete variable domain reads DVKVTQSSRYLVKRTGEKVFLECVQDMDHENMFWYRQDPGLGLRLIYFSYDVKMKEKGDIPEGYSVSREKKERFSLILESASTNQTSMYLCASRPPNQPQHFGDGTRLSIL.

The rearrangement joins TRBV5-1 to TRBJ1-3; D gene ambiguous. Germline V gives CDR1 SGHRS, CDR2 YFSETQ. Trimming pared 0 bases from V and 0 bases from J, leaving 7 bases between. The CDR3 sequence is 15 residues long. Here the CDR3 DNA reads TGCGCCAGCAGCTTGGAGGGATTCTCTGGAAACACCATATATTTT. Protein: CASSLEGFSGNTIYF.

This clonotype has just a few counts. V gene TRBV6-5 combines with J gene TRBJ2-5; D may be TRBD2 (7 bases). Germline values: CDR1 MNHEY, CDR2 SVGAGI. This CDR3 is 15 amino acids long. Trimming removed 5 bases at V and 5 bases at J, with 18 bases between. The CDR3 protein is CASSLYGGAGETQYF. CDR3 nucleotide sequence: TGTGCCAGCAGTCTCTATGGGGGGGCGGGCGAGACCCAGTACTTC.

The chain carries TRBV28 and TRBJ2-5; 8 bases map to TRBD2. CDR3 length equals 16 residues. Germline trimming cut 3 bases from V and 5 bases from J; bases unmatched to any gene: 11. Germline values: CDR1 MDHEN, CDR2 SYDVKM. CDR3 sequence: CASSLWTLSGAETQYF. CDR3 DNA sequence: TGTGCCAGCAGTTTGTGGACCCTTAGCGGGGCGGAGACCCAGTACTTC.

The V gene is TRBV3-1, the J gene TRBJ1-6; maybe TRBD1 (6 bases). Trimming removed 0 bases from V and 6 bases from J, with 9 bases in between. Germline assignment: CDR1 LGHDT and CDR2 YNNKEL (reference sequence). The CDR3 has 15 amino acids. The DNA of the CDR3 is TGTGCCAGCAGCCAAGATGACAGGCCTAATTCACCCCTCCACTTT. Translated: CASSQDDRPNSPLHF.

The genes are TRBV15 and TRBJ2-1; D is unclear. Trimming left V 0 bases short and J 7 bases short, with 7 bases between. The length of the CDR3 is 13 residues. Germline V gene sequence: CDR1 LNHNV, CDR2 YYDKDF (reference sequence). The CDR3 is CATSRDPPNEQFF. As DNA, the CDR3 is TGTGCCACCAGCAGAGATCCGCCGAATGAGCAGTTCTTC.

V is TRBV29-1 and J is TRBJ2-1, with D tentatively TRBD2 (5 bases). V shed 0 bases and J shed 8 bases, with 8 bases lying between them. CDR1 and CDR2 from the germline V gene are SQVTM and ANQGSEA. This CDR3 is built from 12 residues. CDR3 nucleotides: TGCAGCGTTGAAGATCGGGAAGATGAGCAGTTCTTC. Translating gives CSVEDREDEQFF.